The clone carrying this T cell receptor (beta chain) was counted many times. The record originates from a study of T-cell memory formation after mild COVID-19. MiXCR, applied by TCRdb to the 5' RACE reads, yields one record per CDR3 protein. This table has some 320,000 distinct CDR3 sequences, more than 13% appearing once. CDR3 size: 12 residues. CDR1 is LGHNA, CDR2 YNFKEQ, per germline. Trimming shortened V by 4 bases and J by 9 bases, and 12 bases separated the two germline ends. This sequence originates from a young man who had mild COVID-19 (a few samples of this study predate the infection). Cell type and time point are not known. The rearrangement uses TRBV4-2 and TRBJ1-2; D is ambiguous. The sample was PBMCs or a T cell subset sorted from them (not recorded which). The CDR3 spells CASSPSLGSYTF. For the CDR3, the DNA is TGTGCCAGCAGCCCCTCTCTGGGAAGCTACACCTTC.